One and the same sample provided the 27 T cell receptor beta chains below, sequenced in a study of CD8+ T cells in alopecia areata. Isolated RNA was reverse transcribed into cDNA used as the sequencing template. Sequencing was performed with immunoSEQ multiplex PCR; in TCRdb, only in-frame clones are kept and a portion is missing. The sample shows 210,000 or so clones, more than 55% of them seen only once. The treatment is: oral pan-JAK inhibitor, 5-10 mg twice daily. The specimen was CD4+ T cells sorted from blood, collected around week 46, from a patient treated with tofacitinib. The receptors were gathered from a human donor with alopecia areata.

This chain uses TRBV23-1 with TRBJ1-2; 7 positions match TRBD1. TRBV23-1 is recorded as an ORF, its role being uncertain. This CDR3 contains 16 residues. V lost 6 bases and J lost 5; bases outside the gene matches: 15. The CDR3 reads CASSQHRGWGLYGYTF. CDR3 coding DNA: TGCGCCAGCAGCCAACACAGGGGTTGGGGGCTATATGGCTACACCTTC.

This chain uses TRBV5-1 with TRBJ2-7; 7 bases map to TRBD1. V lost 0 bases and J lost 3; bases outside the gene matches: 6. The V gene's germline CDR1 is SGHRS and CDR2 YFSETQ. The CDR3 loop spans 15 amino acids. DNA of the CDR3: TGCGCCAGCAGCTTGGCCGGACAGGCCGTCTACGAGCAGTACTTC. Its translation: CASSLAGQAVYEQYF.

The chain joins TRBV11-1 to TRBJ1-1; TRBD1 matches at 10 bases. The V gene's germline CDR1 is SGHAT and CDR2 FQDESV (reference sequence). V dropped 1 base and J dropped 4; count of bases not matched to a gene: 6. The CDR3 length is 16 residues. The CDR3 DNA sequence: TGTGCCAGCAGCTTAGGGGACAGGGGCCGGGGCACTGAAGCTTTCTTT. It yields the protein CASSLGDRGRGTEAFF.

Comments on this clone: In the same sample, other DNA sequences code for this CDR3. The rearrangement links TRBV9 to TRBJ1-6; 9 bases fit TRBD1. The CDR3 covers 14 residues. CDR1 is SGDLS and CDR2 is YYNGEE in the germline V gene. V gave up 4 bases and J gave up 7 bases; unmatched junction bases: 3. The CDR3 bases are TGTGCCAGCAGCCCAGGGACAGGGAATTCACCCCTCCACTTT. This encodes CASSPGTGNSPLHF.

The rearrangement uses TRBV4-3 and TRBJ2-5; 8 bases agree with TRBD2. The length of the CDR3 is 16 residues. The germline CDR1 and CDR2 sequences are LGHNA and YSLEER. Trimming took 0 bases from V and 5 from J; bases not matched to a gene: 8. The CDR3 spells CASSQDGAGASETQYF. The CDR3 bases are TGCGCCAGCAGCCAAGATGGAGCGGGGGCGTCGGAGACCCAGTACTTC.

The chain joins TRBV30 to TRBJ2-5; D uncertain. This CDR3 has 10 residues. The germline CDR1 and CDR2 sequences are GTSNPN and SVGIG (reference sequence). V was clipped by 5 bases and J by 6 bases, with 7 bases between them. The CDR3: CAWGPKTQYF. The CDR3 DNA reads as TGTGCCTGGGGACCGAAGACCCAGTACTTC. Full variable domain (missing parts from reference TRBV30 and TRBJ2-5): SQTIHQWPATLVQPVGSPLSLECTVEGTSNPNLYWYRQAAGRGLQLLFYSVGIGQISSEVPQNLSASRPQDRQFILSSKKLLLSDSGFYLCAWGPKTQYFGPGTRLLVL.

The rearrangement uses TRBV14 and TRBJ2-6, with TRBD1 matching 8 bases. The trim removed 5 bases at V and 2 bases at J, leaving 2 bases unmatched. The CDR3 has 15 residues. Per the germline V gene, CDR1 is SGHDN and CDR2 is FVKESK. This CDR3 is CASSTQGAGANVLTF. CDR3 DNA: TGTGCCAGCAGCACACAGGGGGCTGGGGCCAACGTCCTGACTTTC.

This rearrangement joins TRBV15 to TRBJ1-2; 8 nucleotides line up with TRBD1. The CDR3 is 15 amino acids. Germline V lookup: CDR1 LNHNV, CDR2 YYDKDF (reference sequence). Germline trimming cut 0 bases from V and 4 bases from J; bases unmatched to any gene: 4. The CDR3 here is CATSREAGQAYGYTF. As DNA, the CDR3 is TGTGCCACCAGCAGAGAGGCGGGACAGGCCTATGGCTACACCTTC.

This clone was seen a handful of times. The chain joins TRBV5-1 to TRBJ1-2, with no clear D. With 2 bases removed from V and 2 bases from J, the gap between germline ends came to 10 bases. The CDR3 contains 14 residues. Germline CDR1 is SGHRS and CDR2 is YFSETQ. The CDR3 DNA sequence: TGCGCCAGCAGCTTAGCCATAGGGAACTATGGCTACACCTTC. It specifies CASSLAIGNYGYTF. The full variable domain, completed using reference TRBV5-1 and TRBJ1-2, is KAGVTQTPRYLIKTRGQQVTLSCSPISGHRSVSWYQQTPGQGLQFLFEYFSETQRNKGNFPGRFSGRQFSNSRSEMNVSTLELGDSALYLCASSLAIGNYGYTFGSGTRLTVV.

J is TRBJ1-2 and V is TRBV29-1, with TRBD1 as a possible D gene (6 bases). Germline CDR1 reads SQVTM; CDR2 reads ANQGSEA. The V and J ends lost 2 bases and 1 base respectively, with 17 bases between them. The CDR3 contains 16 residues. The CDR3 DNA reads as TGCAGCGTTGAACCCGGGCTCCCCAGGGGTAACTATGGCTACACCTTC. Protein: CSVEPGLPRGNYGYTF. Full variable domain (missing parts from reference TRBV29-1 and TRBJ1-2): SAVISQKPSRDICQRGTSLTIQCQVDSQVTMMFWYRQQPGQSLTLIATANQGSEATYESGFVIDKFPISRPNLTFSTLTVSNMSPEDSSIYLCSVEPGLPRGNYGYTFGSGTRLTVV.

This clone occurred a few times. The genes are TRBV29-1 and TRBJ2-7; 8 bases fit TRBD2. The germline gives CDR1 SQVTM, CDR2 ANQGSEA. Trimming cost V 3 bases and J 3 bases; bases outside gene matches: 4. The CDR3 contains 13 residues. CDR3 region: CSVDSGGGYEQYF. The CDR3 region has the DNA TGCAGCGTTGACAGCGGGGGAGGCTACGAGCAGTACTTC.

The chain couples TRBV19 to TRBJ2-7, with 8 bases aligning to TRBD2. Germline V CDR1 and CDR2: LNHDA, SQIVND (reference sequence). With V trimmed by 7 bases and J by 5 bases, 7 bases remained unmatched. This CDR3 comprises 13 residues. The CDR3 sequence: CASTPGGYNEQYF. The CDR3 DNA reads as TGTGCCAGTACCCCGGGGGGGTACAACGAGCAGTACTTC.

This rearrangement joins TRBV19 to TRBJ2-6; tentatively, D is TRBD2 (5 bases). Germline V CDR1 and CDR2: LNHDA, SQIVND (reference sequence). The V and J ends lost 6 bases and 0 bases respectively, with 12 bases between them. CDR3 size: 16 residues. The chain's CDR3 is CASRLGRPSGANVLTF. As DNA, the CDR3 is TGTGCCAGTAGACTAGGACGGCCCTCTGGGGCCAACGTCCTGACTTTC.

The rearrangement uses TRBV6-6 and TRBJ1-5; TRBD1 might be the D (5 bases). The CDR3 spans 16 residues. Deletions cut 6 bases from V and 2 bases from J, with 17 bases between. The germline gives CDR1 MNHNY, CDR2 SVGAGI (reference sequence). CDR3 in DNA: TGTGCCAGCAGGCACACACCGGGGCAGGGCAATCAGCCCCAGCATTTT. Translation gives CASRHTPGQGNQPQHF.

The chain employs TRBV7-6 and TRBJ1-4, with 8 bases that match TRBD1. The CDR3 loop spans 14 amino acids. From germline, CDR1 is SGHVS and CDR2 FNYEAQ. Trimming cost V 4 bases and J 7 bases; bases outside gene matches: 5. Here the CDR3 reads CASSSGGRSEKLFF. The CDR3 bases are TGTGCCAGCAGCTCAGGGGGCAGGAGTGAAAAACTGTTTTTT.

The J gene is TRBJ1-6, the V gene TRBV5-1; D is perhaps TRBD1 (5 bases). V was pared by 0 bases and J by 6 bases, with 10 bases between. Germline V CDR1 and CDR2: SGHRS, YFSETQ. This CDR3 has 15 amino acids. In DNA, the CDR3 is TGCGCCAGCAGCTTGGACCCAGGGACTAATTCACCCCTCCACTTT. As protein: CASSLDPGTNSPLHF.

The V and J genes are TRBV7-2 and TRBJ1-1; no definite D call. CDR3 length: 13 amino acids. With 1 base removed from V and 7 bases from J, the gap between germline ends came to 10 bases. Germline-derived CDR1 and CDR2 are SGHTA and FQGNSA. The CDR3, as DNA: TGTGCCAGCAGCTTAGATGGCCGTGGTGAAGCTTTCTTT. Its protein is CASSLDGRGEAFF. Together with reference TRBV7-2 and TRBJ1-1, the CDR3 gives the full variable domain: GAGVSQSPSNKVTEKGKDVELRCDPISGHTALYWYRQSLGQGLEFLIYFQGNSAPDKSGLPSDRFSAERTGGSVSTLTIQRTQQEDSAVYLCASSLDGRGEAFFGQGTRLTVV.

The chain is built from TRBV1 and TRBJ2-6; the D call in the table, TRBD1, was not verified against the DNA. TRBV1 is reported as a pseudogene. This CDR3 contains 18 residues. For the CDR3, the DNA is TGCACCAGCAGCCAAGAGTGGACTACAGGGGATGGGGCCAACGTCCTGACTTTC. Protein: CTSSQEWTTGDGANVLTF.

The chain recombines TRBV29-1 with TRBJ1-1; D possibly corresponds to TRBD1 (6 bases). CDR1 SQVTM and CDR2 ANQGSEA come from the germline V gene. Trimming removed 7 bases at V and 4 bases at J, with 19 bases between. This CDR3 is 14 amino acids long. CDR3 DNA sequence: TGCAGCGCCTTTGGGGGCTTCGGGACCACTGAAGCTTTCTTT. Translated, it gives CSAFGGFGTTEAFF.

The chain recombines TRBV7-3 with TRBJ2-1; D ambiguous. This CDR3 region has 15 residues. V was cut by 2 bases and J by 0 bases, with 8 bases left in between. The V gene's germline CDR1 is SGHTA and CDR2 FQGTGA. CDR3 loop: CASSLSTASYNEQFF. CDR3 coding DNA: TGTGCCAGCAGCTTATCTACCGCCTCCTACAATGAGCAGTTCTTC.

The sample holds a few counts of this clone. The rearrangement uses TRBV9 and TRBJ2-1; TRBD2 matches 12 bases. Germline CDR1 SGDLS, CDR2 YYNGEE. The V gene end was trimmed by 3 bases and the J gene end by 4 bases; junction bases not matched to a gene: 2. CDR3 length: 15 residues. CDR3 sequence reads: CASSALAGGYNEQFF. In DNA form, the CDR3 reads TGTGCCAGCAGCGCACTAGCGGGGGGTTACAATGAGCAGTTCTTC.

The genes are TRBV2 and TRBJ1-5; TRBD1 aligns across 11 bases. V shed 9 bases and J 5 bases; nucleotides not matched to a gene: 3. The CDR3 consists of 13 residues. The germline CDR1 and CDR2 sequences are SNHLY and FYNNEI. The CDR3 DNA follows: TGTGCCAGTCGGGGACAGGGGGATCAGCCCCAGCATTTT. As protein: CASRGQGDQPQHF. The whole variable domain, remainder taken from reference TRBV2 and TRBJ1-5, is EPEVTQTPSHQVTQMGQEVILRCVPISNHLYFYWYRQILGQKVEFLVSFYNNEISEKSEIFDDQFSVERPDGSNFTLKIRSTKLEDSAMYFCASRGQGDQPQHFGDGTRLSIL.

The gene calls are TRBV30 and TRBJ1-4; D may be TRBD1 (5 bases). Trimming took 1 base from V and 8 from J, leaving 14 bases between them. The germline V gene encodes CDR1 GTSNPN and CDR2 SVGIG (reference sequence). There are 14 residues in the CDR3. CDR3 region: CAWSEGALGEKLFF. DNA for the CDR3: TGTGCCTGGAGTGAAGGGGCCCTGGGGGAAAAACTGTTTTTT.

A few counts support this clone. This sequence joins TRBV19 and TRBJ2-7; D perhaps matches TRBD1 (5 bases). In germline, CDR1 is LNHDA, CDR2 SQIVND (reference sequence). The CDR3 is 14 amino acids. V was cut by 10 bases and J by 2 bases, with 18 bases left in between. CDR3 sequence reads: CANGNSTDTYEQYF. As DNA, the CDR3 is TGTGCCAACGGAAACTCGACAGATACCTACGAGCAGTACTTC.

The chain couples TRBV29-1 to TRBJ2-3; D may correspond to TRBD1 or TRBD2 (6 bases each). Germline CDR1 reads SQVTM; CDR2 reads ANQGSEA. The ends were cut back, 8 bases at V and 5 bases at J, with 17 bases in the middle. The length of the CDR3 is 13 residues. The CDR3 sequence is CSSEGGVGDTQYF. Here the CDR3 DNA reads TGCAGCTCAGAGGGGGGAGTGGGAGATACGCAGTATTTT.

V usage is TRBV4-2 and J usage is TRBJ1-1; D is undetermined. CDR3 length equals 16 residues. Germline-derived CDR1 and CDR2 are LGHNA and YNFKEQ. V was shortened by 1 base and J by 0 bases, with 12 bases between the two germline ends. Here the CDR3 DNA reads TGTGCCAGCAGCCAAGTTGGCTTAATGATGAACACTGAAGCTTTCTTT. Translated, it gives CASSQVGLMMNTEAFF.

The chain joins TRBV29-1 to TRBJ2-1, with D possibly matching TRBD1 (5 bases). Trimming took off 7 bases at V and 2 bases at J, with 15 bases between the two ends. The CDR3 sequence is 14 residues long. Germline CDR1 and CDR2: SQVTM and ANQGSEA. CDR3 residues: CSGKQTVPYNEQFF. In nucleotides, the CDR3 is TGCAGCGGGAAGCAGACAGTCCCCTACAATGAGCAGTTCTTC.